Listed below are T cell receptor beta chains from one sample, sequenced in a study of siplizumab effects on memory and regulatory T cells. Profiled with immunoSEQ multiplex PCR; TCRdb holds only in-frame clones, not every one. The table has under 140,000 clones, around 90% seen once; the top ten hold approximately 1.2%. Input material: CD4+ T cells sorted from blood. The receptor source for this set is a human donor in good health. The CDR3 runs from the conserved cysteine through the conserved F or W. Fields, in order: clone size, V gene, J gene, D gene, CDR3 protein, CDR3 DNA. D genes are given only for firm matches. Expanded clones get a size class; other rows say once, few or many, or leave the size out.

clone_size: .
v_call: TRBV5-8
j_call: TRBJ1-3
d_call: .
cdr3_aa: CASSSRRGGSSGNTIYF
cdr3_nt: TGCGCCAGCAGCTCCCGACGGGGAGGGAGCTCTGGAAACACCATATATTTT

clone_size: .
v_call: TRBV28
j_call: TRBJ1-6
d_call: .
cdr3_aa: CASSLPQGGSYNSPLHF
cdr3_nt: TGTGCCAGCAGTTTACCCCAGGGAGGCTCCTATAATTCACCCCTCCACTTT

clone_size: .
v_call: TRBV30
j_call: TRBJ1-1
d_call: TRBD1
cdr3_aa: CAWGQGPEAFF
cdr3_nt: TGTGCCTGGGGACAGGGCCCTGAAGCTTTCTTT

clone_size: .
v_call: TRBV30
j_call: TRBJ2-5
d_call: .
cdr3_aa: CAWNIKMETQYF
cdr3_nt: TGTGCCTGGAATATCAAAATGGAGACCCAGTACTTC

clone_size: .
v_call: TRBV6-6
j_call: TRBJ1-5
d_call: .
cdr3_aa: CASSSDASPQHF
cdr3_nt: TGTGCCAGCAGTTCGGACGCCTCGCCCCAGCATTTT

clone_size: .
v_call: TRBV27
j_call: TRBJ2-7
d_call: .
cdr3_aa: CASSLSSFPHLPYEQYF
cdr3_nt: TGTGCCAGCAGTTTAAGTTCCTTCCCCCATTTACCGTACGAGCAGTACTTC

clone_size: .
v_call: TRBV2
j_call: TRBJ2-5
d_call: .
cdr3_aa: CASSVLGGEGTQYF
cdr3_nt: TGTGCCAGCAGTGTCCTAGGGGGAGAAGGGACCCAGTACTTC

clone_size: .
v_call: TRBV10-2
j_call: TRBJ1-1
d_call: .
cdr3_aa: CASSTHTGNTEAFF
cdr3_nt: TGCGCCAGCAGTACACATACAGGGAACACTGAAGCTTTCTTT

clone_size: .
v_call: TRBV14
j_call: TRBJ2-3
d_call: .
cdr3_aa: CASSPSISSAADTQYF
cdr3_nt: TGTGCCAGCAGCCCCTCCATTTCTAGCGCGGCAGATACGCAGTATTTT

clone_size: .
v_call: TRBV5-1
j_call: TRBJ2-5
d_call: TRBD2
cdr3_aa: CASSSLAGGKETQYF
cdr3_nt: TGCGCCAGCAGCTCTCTTGCGGGGGGGAAAGAGACCCAGTACTTC

clone_size: .
v_call: TRBV4-1
j_call: TRBJ2-2
d_call: TRBD1
cdr3_aa: CASSQGADRGTGELFF
cdr3_nt: TGCGCCAGCAGCCAAGGGGCAGACAGGGGAACCGGGGAGCTGTTTTTT

clone_size: .
v_call: TRBV5-1
j_call: TRBJ1-3
d_call: .
cdr3_aa: CASSSVVSGNTIYF
cdr3_nt: TGCGCCAGCAGCTCGGTAGTCTCTGGAAACACCATATATTTT

clone_size: .
v_call: TRBV28
j_call: TRBJ1-1
d_call: .
cdr3_aa: CASSLRRMINTEAFF
cdr3_nt: TGTGCCAGCAGTTTGAGACGGATGATCAACACTGAAGCTTTCTTT

clone_size: .
v_call: TRBV19
j_call: TRBJ2-3
d_call: .
cdr3_aa: CASSIFSPAPDTQYF
cdr3_nt: TGTGCAAGTAGTATATTTAGTCCGGCCCCAGATACGCAGTATTTT

clone_size: few
v_call: TRBV21-1
j_call: TRBJ2-7
d_call: .
cdr3_aa: CASSKSPRTASFNYEQYF
cdr3_nt: TGTGCCAGCAGCAAATCCCCGAGGACAGCCTCATTCAACTACGAGCAGTACTTC

clone_size: .
v_call: TRBV5-5
j_call: TRBJ2-1
d_call: TRBD2
cdr3_aa: CASSSLGLADYNEQFF
cdr3_nt: TGTGCCAGCAGCTCCCTGGGACTAGCGGACTACAATGAGCAGTTCTTC